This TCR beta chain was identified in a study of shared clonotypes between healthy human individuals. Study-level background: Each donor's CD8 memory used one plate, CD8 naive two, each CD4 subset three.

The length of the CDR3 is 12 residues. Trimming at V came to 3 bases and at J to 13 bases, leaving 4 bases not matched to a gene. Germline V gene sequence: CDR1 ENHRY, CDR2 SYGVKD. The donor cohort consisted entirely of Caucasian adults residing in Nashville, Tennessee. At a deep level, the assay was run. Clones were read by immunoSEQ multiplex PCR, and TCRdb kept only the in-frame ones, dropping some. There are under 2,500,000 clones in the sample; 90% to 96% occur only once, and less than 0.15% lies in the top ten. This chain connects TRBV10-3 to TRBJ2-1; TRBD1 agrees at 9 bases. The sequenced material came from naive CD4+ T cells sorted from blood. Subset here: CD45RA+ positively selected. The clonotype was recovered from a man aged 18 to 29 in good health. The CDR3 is CAISDRDRVQFF. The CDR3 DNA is TGTGCCATCAGTGATAGGGACAGGGTACAGTTCTTC.